Listed here are 15 T cell receptor beta chains from one sample, sequenced in a study of cytomegalovirus exposure and HLA in healthy donors. Primers: 60 Vbeta forward and 13 Jbeta reverse. The table came from immunoSEQ multiplex PCR; TCRdb's copy has only in-frame clones and leaves some out. Of around 67,000 clones in the sample, roughly 74% are singletons; the top ten hold approximately 22%. Sequencing used PBMCs. Receptor source: a woman between 25 and 40 years old in good health and CMV-seropositive.

The chain uses TRBV28 and TRBJ1-1, with a weak D call TRBD1 (5 bases). CDR1 is MDHEN, CDR2 SYDVKM, per germline. Between the trimmed V and J ends, which lost 6 bases and 4 bases, there was a span of 15 bases. The CDR3 is 14 residues long. The CDR3 loop is CASSTSRVATEAFF. The CDR3 DNA reads TGTGCCAGCAGCACCTCCAGGGTGGCCACTGAAGCTTTCTTT.

This clone was detected a few times. This chain uses TRBV4-1 with TRBJ1-2; TRBD1 is a possible D gene (5 bases). CDR3 size: 16 residues. Trimming left V 0 bases short and J 4 bases short, with 15 bases between. CDR1 and CDR2 from the germline V gene are MGHRA and YSYEKL. CDR3 sequence (DNA): TGCGCCAGCAGCCAAGATCCCACCCAGGGTTTCTATGGCTACACCTTC. Amino acids: CASSQDPTQGFYGYTF.

The genes are TRBV6-5 and TRBJ2-4; 8 positions match TRBD1. The CDR3 loop spans 15 amino acids. Unmatched junction bases numbered 8, after V lost 10 bases and J lost 0 bases. Germline V gives CDR1 MNHEY, CDR2 SVGAGI. The CDR3 DNA follows: TGTGCCACGGGACAGGCAACAATAGCCAAAAACATTCAGTACTTC. This codes for CATGQATIAKNIQYF.

In its sample, this clone was seen a few times. V usage is TRBV7-8 and J usage is TRBJ1-3; no definite D call. The V end lost 6 bases, the J end lost 0 bases, and 9 bases lay between the germline ends. Germline V CDR1 and CDR2: SGHVS, FQNEAQ. The CDR3 covers 14 residues. The CDR3 loop reads CASRGGISGNTIYF. CDR3 nucleotides: TGTGCCAGCAGGGGCGGGATCTCTGGAAACACCATATATTTT. Drawing the rest from reference TRBV7-8 and TRBJ1-3, the complete variable domain is GAGVSQSPRYKVAKRGQDVALRCDPISGHVSLFWYQQALGQGPEFLTYFQNEAQLDKSGLPSDRFFAERPEGSVSTLKIQRTQQEDSAVYLCASRGGISGNTIYFGEGSWLTVV.

The rearrangement uses TRBV30 and TRBJ1-2; tentatively, D is TRBD1 (5 bases). Trimming took off 4 bases at V and 4 bases at J, with 16 bases between the two ends. The CDR3 runs to 14 residues. CDR1 is GTSNPN and CDR2 is SVGIG in the germline V gene (reference sequence). The CDR3 is CAWTKQVLIYGYTF. The CDR3 DNA reads as TGTGCCTGGACCAAACAGGTCCTCATCTATGGCTACACCTTC.

The count of this clone is one. The chain carries TRBV19 and TRBJ1-3; 7 positions agree with TRBD1. V was clipped by 9 bases and J by 2 bases; unmatched bases: 7. Germline loops: CDR1 LNHDA, CDR2 SQIVND (reference sequence). The CDR3 extends over 14 amino acids. The CDR3 coding sequence is TGTGCCAGCCATAACAGGGGAGCTGGAAACACCATATATTTT. It translates to CASHNRGAGNTIYF.

CDR3 amino acids: CATAPGVVEQFF. CDR3 DNA: TGTGCCACCGCCCCAGGCGTCGTTGAGCAGTTCTTC. The chain links TRBV10-3 to TRBJ2-1; D is undetermined. With 10 bases removed from V and 9 bases from J, the gap between germline ends came to 16 bases. From germline, CDR1 is ENHRY and CDR2 SYGVKD. This CDR3 comprises 12 residues.

The gene calls are TRBV5-1 and TRBJ2-3; 9 positions match TRBD1. Germline V lookup: CDR1 SGHRS, CDR2 YFSETQ. Trimming took 0 bases from V and 2 from J; bases not matched to a gene: 7. The CDR3 contains 17 residues. The DNA of the CDR3 is TGCGCCAGCAGCTTGGGGTACAGGGGGCAGTACACAGATACGCAGTATTTT. As protein: CASSLGYRGQYTDTQYF.

The J gene is TRBJ1-2, the V gene TRBV5-1; perhaps TRBD1 as D (6 bases). Per the germline V gene, CDR1 is SGHRS and CDR2 is YFSETQ. The CDR3 is made up of 14 amino acids. Trimming cost V 4 bases and J 1 base, with 11 bases left between them. The CDR3 sequence is CASSPRTDNYGYTF. As DNA, the CDR3 is TGCGCCAGCAGCCCCCGGACAGATAACTATGGCTACACCTTC.

This CDR3 reads CASSLRLAGTDTQYF. The CDR3 DNA is TGCGCCAGCAGCCTCCGACTAGCGGGAACAGATACGCAGTATTTT. This chain uses TRBV4-1 with TRBJ2-3, with 11 nucleotides matching TRBD2. V was pared by 4 bases and J by 3 bases, with 3 bases of the junction left unmatched. There are 15 residues in the CDR3. In germline, CDR1 is MGHRA, CDR2 YSYEKL.

This clone was seen only a few times. This chain links TRBV28 with TRBJ2-7; tentative D call: TRBD1 (6 bases). The CDR3 is made up of 14 amino acids. From germline, CDR1 is MDHEN and CDR2 SYDVKM. The V and J ends lost 5 bases and 6 bases respectively, with 17 bases between them. The CDR3 DNA follows: TGTGCCAGCAGTATAAGGACAGCGTGGGGCGAGCAGTACTTC. It codes for CASSIRTAWGEQYF. Variable domain in full (rest from reference TRBV28 and TRBJ2-7): DVKVTQSSRYLVKRTGEKVFLECVQDMDHENMFWYRQDPGLGLRLIYFSYDVKMKEKGDIPEGYSVSREKKERFSLILESASTNQTSMYLCASSIRTAWGEQYFGPGTRLTVT.

This chain joins TRBV10-3 and TRBJ2-1, with 8 bases fitting TRBD2. This CDR3 comprises 15 residues. V trimming: 2 bases; J trimming: 6 bases; junction bases outside the gene matches: 6. The germline V gene has CDR1 ENHRY and CDR2 SYGVKD. The CDR3 DNA reads as TGTGCCATCAGTGAGGGGCGGGGGGCGAGCAATGAGCAGTTCTTC. Translated, it gives CAISEGRGASNEQFF.

The chain uses TRBV5-1 and TRBJ2-7; TRBD1 is a possible D gene (5 bases). The CDR3 loop spans 14 amino acids. Per germline, CDR1 SGHRS and CDR2 YFSETQ. Trimming removed 3 bases at V and 0 bases at J, with 10 bases between. In nucleotides, the CDR3 is TGCGCCAGCAGCTCCACAGGAGACTCCTACGAGCAGTACTTC. It translates to CASSSTGDSYEQYF.

V usage is TRBV19 and J usage is TRBJ2-1; 9 bases map to TRBD1. Germline V gene lookup returns CDR1 LNHDA and CDR2 SQIVND (reference sequence). With 10 bases clipped from V and 5 bases from J, the junction kept 6 bases outside the gene matches. The CDR3 has 13 residues. CDR3 sequence: CATIGTGNNEQFF. The DNA for the CDR3 is TGTGCCACTATCGGGACAGGGAACAATGAGCAGTTCTTC.

A few counts support this clone. CDR3 sequence (DNA): TGTGCCAGCAGCCCAAGAGTTGAAGCTTTCTTT. Translation gives CASSPRVEAFF. The chain combines TRBV13 with TRBJ1-1; D is ambiguous. Trimming shortened V by 5 bases and J by 7 bases, and 8 bases separated the two germline ends. The CDR3 is 11 amino acids. Germline V gene lookup returns CDR1 PRHDT and CDR2 FYEKMQ (reference sequence).